The rows below give T cell receptor beta chains drawn from one sample of a study of identical twins. One entry per CDR3 protein, called by TCRdb with MiXCR from the 5' RACE reads. There are over 200,000 distinct CDR3 sequences in the sample; roughly a tenth occur only once, and more than 8.5% lies in the top ten. The sample comprised memory T cells sorted from blood. The receptors originated from a man aged 50-59 years in good health. Both conserved end residues are trimmed from each CDR3.

v_gene: TRBV19; j_gene: TRBJ2-1; CDR3aa: ASRANGREGYNEQF
v_gene: TRBV20-1; j_gene: TRBJ2-1; CDR3aa: SASGGTSINEQF
v_gene: TRBV29-1; j_gene: TRBJ1-5; CDR3aa: SVQGGGGNQPQH
v_gene: TRBV29-1; j_gene: TRBJ2-7; CDR3aa: SAGQVGEQY
v_gene: TRBV20-1; j_gene: TRBJ1-5; CDR3aa: SGRDRGRVSGNQPQH
v_gene: TRBV7-9; j_gene: TRBJ2-1; CDR3aa: ASSLLPGVSSYNEQF
v_gene: TRBV12-3/TRBV12-4; j_gene: TRBJ2-1; CDR3aa: ASSLLRGGDEQF
v_gene: TRBV11-2; j_gene: TRBJ1-6; CDR3aa: ASSLAWGGDSPLH
v_gene: TRBV29-1; j_gene: TRBJ2-3; CDR3aa: SVALAGGYRHTDTQY
v_gene: TRBV16; j_gene: TRBJ2-7; CDR3aa: ASSQLEAGGPEEQY
v_gene: TRBV7-2; j_gene: TRBJ2-3; CDR3aa: ASSLARVSTDTQY
v_gene: TRBV20-1; j_gene: TRBJ2-7; CDR3aa: SATPTGQQGYEQY
v_gene: TRBV11-2; j_gene: TRBJ2-7; CDR3aa: ASSFDRDRGSGRNYEQY
v_gene: TRBV5-6; j_gene: TRBJ2-1; CDR3aa: ASSLVPNEQF
v_gene: TRBV10-3; j_gene: TRBJ2-7; CDR3aa: AISEWDREQY
v_gene: TRBV6-2/TRBV6-3; j_gene: TRBJ2-4; CDR3aa: ASSYSSGGNIQY
v_gene: TRBV25-1; j_gene: TRBJ2-5; CDR3aa: ASSRSPQETQY
v_gene: TRBV12-3/TRBV12-4; j_gene: TRBJ2-6; CDR3aa: ASSTHVWDSSSGANVLT
v_gene: TRBV20-1; j_gene: TRBJ2-7; CDR3aa: SARGAPGLALGGWGEQY
v_gene: TRBV20-1; j_gene: TRBJ2-7; CDR3aa: SARLSGSREQY
v_gene: TRBV5-1; j_gene: TRBJ2-3; CDR3aa: ASSLDLGTEDTQY
v_gene: TRBV7-6; j_gene: TRBJ2-1; CDR3aa: ASSPPGTGSNEQF
v_gene: TRBV6-5; j_gene: TRBJ2-1; CDR3aa: ASSYSIYRGGTDEQF
v_gene: TRBV20-1; j_gene: TRBJ2-7; CDR3aa: SARDPQAATYEQY
v_gene: TRBV11-2; j_gene: TRBJ2-1; CDR3aa: ASHMGQGNNEQF
v_gene: TRBV3-1; j_gene: TRBJ1-3; CDR3aa: ASSRWTASGNTIY
v_gene: TRBV20-1; j_gene: TRBJ2-1; CDR3aa: SAREGASYNEQF
v_gene: TRBV25-1; j_gene: TRBJ1-1; CDR3aa: ASSEDSLQGYILGTEAF
v_gene: TRBV18; j_gene: TRBJ2-7; CDR3aa: ASSRNRDRSSYEQY
v_gene: TRBV7-2; j_gene: TRBJ2-5; CDR3aa: ASSPRTGSWVTQY
v_gene: TRBV5-1; j_gene: TRBJ2-3; CDR3aa: ASSLYTDTQY
v_gene: TRBV6-2/TRBV6-3; j_gene: TRBJ1-1; CDR3aa: ASSYSYGTENTEAF
v_gene: TRBV4-3; j_gene: TRBJ2-7; CDR3aa: ASSQEVQGTGEQY
v_gene: TRBV5-5; j_gene: TRBJ2-2; CDR3aa: ASSFRDAGELF
v_gene: TRBV10-3; j_gene: TRBJ1-2; CDR3aa: AITRGTGGNYGYT
v_gene: TRBV27; j_gene: TRBJ2-7; CDR3aa: ASCPQAGDSSYEQY
v_gene: TRBV27; j_gene: TRBJ2-3; CDR3aa: ASSLGTSGRADTQY
v_gene: TRBV6-2/TRBV6-3; j_gene: TRBJ2-5; CDR3aa: ASSTQGPQETQY
v_gene: TRBV3-1; j_gene: TRBJ1-4; CDR3aa: ASSTGGIGEKLF
v_gene: TRBV20-1; j_gene: TRBJ1-5; CDR3aa: SAQTGGRRWGNQPQH
v_gene: TRBV20-1; j_gene: TRBJ2-3; CDR3aa: SARLGGTDTQY
v_gene: TRBV12-3/TRBV12-4; j_gene: TRBJ1-6; CDR3aa: ASSRGQSNSPLH
v_gene: TRBV7-6; j_gene: TRBJ2-1; CDR3aa: ASSPGGSSHNEQF
v_gene: TRBV6-1; j_gene: TRBJ2-7; CDR3aa: ASNSFNRDRAPYEQY
v_gene: TRBV21-1; j_gene: TRBJ1-5; CDR3aa: ASSNLADGINQPQH
v_gene: TRBV30; j_gene: TRBJ1-1; CDR3aa: AWSVLRTVLWDTEAF
v_gene: TRBV14; j_gene: TRBJ2-5; CDR3aa: ASSQDPGSRKTQY
v_gene: TRBV20-1; j_gene: TRBJ2-1; CDR3aa: SARDPTGPYNEQF
v_gene: TRBV4-3; j_gene: TRBJ1-5; CDR3aa: ASSQDFMGFQPQH
v_gene: TRBV7-6; j_gene: TRBJ2-1; CDR3aa: ASSLEAGTSREQF
v_gene: TRBV9; j_gene: TRBJ2-2; CDR3aa: ASSATGTDNTGELF
v_gene: TRBV4-3; j_gene: TRBJ1-2; CDR3aa: ASSQGLGDYGYT
v_gene: TRBV2; j_gene: TRBJ1-4; CDR3aa: ASRAGTQEKLF
v_gene: TRBV3-1; j_gene: TRBJ2-7; CDR3aa: ASSPAGDQQY
v_gene: TRBV5-1; j_gene: TRBJ1-1; CDR3aa: ASSLDEGTEAF